These T cell receptor beta chains were read from a single sample in a study of T cell responses to AZD1222 COVID-19 vaccine. The data were produced by immunoSEQ multiplex PCR, yet TCRdb's version contains in-frame clones alone and is incomplete. The sample shows approximately 150,000 clones, approximately 90% of them seen only once. Sequences were derived from peripheral blood, sampled 28 days after the second AZD1222 dose. These receptors all come from an adult who received the AZD1222 COVID-19 vaccine. Each CDR3 is given with its conserved first and last residue. D genes are given only for firm matches. The listing skips clone size in some rows; elsewhere it reads once, few, many or a size class.

NA	TRBV19	TRBD1	TRBJ1-6	CASRTDRRSPLHF	TGTGCCAGTAGGACGGACAGGCGATCACCCCTCCACTTT
NA	TRBV27	NA	TRBJ2-7	CASSHPGTNYEQYF	TGTGCCAGCAGCCACCCCGGGACAAATTACGAGCAGTACTTC
NA	TRBV5-3	NA	TRBJ2-5	CARSLGLQETQYF	TGTGCCAGAAGCTTGGGACTCCAAGAGACCCAGTACTTC
few	TRBV9	TRBD2	TRBJ2-1	CASSVGGGDYNEQFF	TGTGCCAGCAGCGTAGGCGGGGGGGATTACAATGAGCAGTTCTTC
once	TRBV5-5	NA	TRBJ2-2	CASSFGTGNTGELFF	TGTGCCAGCAGCTTCGGGACGGGGAACACCGGGGAGCTGTTTTTT
NA	TRBV5-6	NA	TRBJ2-5	CASSLVGDHQETQYF	TGTGCCAGCAGCTTGGTCGGAGACCACCAAGAGACCCAGTACTTC
NA	TRBV27	TRBD1	TRBJ1-1	CASRLTGGLVNTEAFF	TGTGCCAGCAGGCTGACAGGGGGCCTGGTGAACACTGAAGCTTTCTTT
once	TRBV28	NA	TRBJ1-4	CASSPVGSALEKLFF	TGTGCCAGCAGCCCTGTGGGGTCTGCTCTAGAAAAACTGTTTTTT
NA	TRBV2	NA	TRBJ1-3	CASTRTEGNTIYF	TGTGCCAGCACTCGAACAGAGGGAAACACCATATATTTT
NA	TRBV5-1	NA	TRBJ1-6	CASSWGHSSSYNSPLHF	TGCGCCAGCAGCTGGGGACACTCGAGCTCCTATAATTCACCCCTCCACTTT
NA	TRBV12-5	NA	TRBJ2-1	CASALAGEQFF	TGTGCTAGTGCTCTCGCAGGGGAGCAGTTCTTC
NA	TRBV12-3/TRBV12-4	NA	TRBJ2-7	CAVDPYEQYF	TGTGCCGTGGACCCCTACGAGCAGTACTTC
once	TRBV28	NA	TRBJ2-7	CASSPRGEQYF	TGTGCCAGCAGTCCGCGCGGCGAGCAGTACTTC
once	TRBV4-1	TRBD1	TRBJ2-7	CASSQFTGGDYSYEQYF	TGCGCCAGCAGCCAGTTTACAGGGGGTGATTATTCCTACGAGCAGTACTTC
NA	TRBV7-9	NA	TRBJ1-4	CASSLAGTQEKLFF	TGTGCCAGCAGCTTAGCCGGGACACAGGAAAAACTGTTTTTT
NA	TRBV4-3	TRBD1	TRBJ2-6	CASSQDRGTGGPGANVLTF	TGCGCCAGCAGCCAAGATAGGGGGACAGGGGGACCTGGGGCCAACGTCCTGACTTTC
NA	TRBV5-1	NA	TRBJ2-1	CASSFPLGSYNEQFF	TGCGCCAGCAGCTTCCCTCTAGGCTCCTACAATGAGCAGTTCTTC
once	TRBV21-1	NA	TRBJ2-7	CASSIRDRKESYEQYF	TGTGCCAGCAGCATTAGGGACAGAAAGGAATCCTACGAGCAGTACTTC
NA	TRBV5-1	TRBD1	TRBJ1-1	CASSLEGTGGTEAFF	TGCGCCAGCAGCTTGGAAGGGACAGGGGGGACTGAAGCTTTCTTT
NA	TRBV19	TRBD1	TRBJ1-1	CASSMNVGTANTEAFF	TGTGCCAGTAGTATGAACGTGGGGACAGCGAACACTGAAGCTTTCTTT
NA	TRBV7-9	TRBD1	TRBJ1-4	CASSLGQGRATNEKLFF	TGTGCCAGCAGCTTAGGACAGGGCCGTGCAACTAATGAAAAACTGTTTTTT
NA	TRBV9	NA	TRBJ1-6	CASSLMDSSLHSPLHF	TGTGCCAGCAGCTTGATGGATTCCTCTCTCCATTCACCCCTCCACTTT
NA	TRBV6-5	NA	TRBJ1-5	CASSYPGGSQPQHF	TGTGCCAGCAGTTACCCGGGGGGCAGTCAGCCCCAGCATTTT
NA	TRBV5-1	NA	TRBJ2-3	CASSLVGIDTQYF	TGCGCCAGCAGCTTGGTGGGGATAGATACGCAGTATTTT
once	TRBV6-5	TRBD2	TRBJ2-2	CASSPRGGASGELFF	TGTGCCAGCAGCCCCCGGGGAGGGGCTTCCGGGGAGCTGTTTTTT
NA	TRBV6-2/TRBV6-3	NA	TRBJ1-3	CASSYEGSGNTIYF	TGTGCCAGCAGTTACGAGGGCTCTGGAAACACCATATATTTT
NA	TRBV7-2	NA	TRBJ2-2	CASSLAQFTGELFF	TGTGCCAGCAGCTTAGCTCAGTTCACCGGGGAGCTGTTTTTT
once	TRBV21-1	NA	TRBJ1-2	CASSKERDGYTF	TGTGCCAGCAGCAAAGAACGTGATGGCTACACCTTC
NA	TRBV9	NA	TRBJ1-2	CASSGGPGVYGYTF	TGTGCCAGCAGCGGAGGCCCAGGCGTCTATGGCTACACCTTC
NA	TRBV13	NA	TRBJ2-7	CASSSRGLSSYEQYF	TGTGCCAGCAGCTCCAGGGGACTAAGCTCCTACGAGCAGTACTTC
NA	TRBV5-1	NA	TRBJ2-7	CASSLGGETGFFREQYF	TGCGCCAGCAGCCTAGGGGGGGAGACAGGTTTTTTCCGCGAGCAGTACTTC
once	TRBV7-9	NA	TRBJ1-2	CASSLAVSLRDGYTF	TGTGCCAGCAGCTTAGCGGTCAGCTTGAGGGATGGCTACACCTTC
NA	TRBV14	NA	TRBJ1-2	CASSLASAAGDIRLGYTF	TGTGCCAGCAGCCTTGCATCCGCCGCAGGGGATATTCGTTTAGGCTACACCTTC
NA	TRBV29-1	NA	TRBJ2-4	CSVVELDKNIQYF	TGCAGCGTGGTTGAATTGGACAAAAACATTCAGTACTTC
NA	TRBV5-1	NA	TRBJ1-5	CASSSGVNQPQHF	TGCGCCAGCAGCTCAGGTGTAAATCAGCCCCAGCATTTT
NA	TRBV19	NA	TRBJ1-1	CASSIAAGVNTEAFF	TGTGCCAGTAGTATAGCGGCAGGGGTGAACACTGAAGCTTTCTTT
NA	TRBV27	NA	TRBJ2-7	CASSFIPDLTNYEQYF	TGTGCCAGCAGTTTTATACCCGATTTGACCAACTACGAGCAGTACTTC
NA	TRBV15	TRBD2	TRBJ2-7	CATSRGPGGQYEQYF	TGTGCCACCAGCAGAGGTCCGGGAGGCCAGTACGAGCAGTACTTC
NA	TRBV7-3	NA	TRBJ2-3	CASSRLVRDTQYF	TGTGCCAGCAGCCGACTAGTGAGAGATACGCAGTATTTT
NA	TRBV24-1	NA	TRBJ2-3	CATSRTGDTDTQYF	TGTGCCACCAGTCGAACGGGGGACACAGATACGCAGTATTTT